A selection of T cell receptor beta chains follows, all from one sample in a study of radiation and T cells in renal cell carcinoma. Clones were read by immunoSEQ multiplex PCR, and TCRdb kept only the in-frame ones, dropping some. The sample carries around 70,000 clones, roughly 82% recorded once. The specimen comprised blood, sampled from a patient whose treatment included radiotherapy and nephrectomy. These receptors all come from a man aged 55 to 70 with renal cell carcinoma. Each CDR3 is given with its conserved first and last residue.

J,V,CDR3
TRBJ2-5,TRBV2,CASRGARRETQYF
TRBJ1-6,TRBV2,CASSVSGQGNSPLHF
TRBJ1-5,TRBV7-2,CASSRSQGAPQHF
TRBJ2-2,TRBV2,CASSPITVAAGELFF
TRBJ2-7,TRBV23-1,CASSQYYPGLVQYYEQYF
TRBJ2-5,TRBV4-2,CASSQEVTGEEGETQYF
TRBJ2-7,TRBV6-1,CASSESWDLYEQYF
TRBJ2-2,TRBV6-5,CASSDNGGSTGELFF
TRBJ1-2,TRBV4-2,CASSQGTDFGYTF
TRBJ1-2,TRBV2,CASSEIRSYGYTF
TRBJ2-7,TRBV7-7,CASSLVSSSEQYF
TRBJ2-7,TRBV6-5,CASSNPGLRYEQYF
TRBJ2-5,TRBV10-2,CASSTGTGNVETQYF
TRBJ2-5,TRBV5-1,CASSLGLAGIEETQYF
TRBJ2-1,TRBV28,CASSRLDPLNEQFF
TRBJ1-5,TRBV6-5,CASSWGQGQGSQHF
TRBJ1-3,TRBV7-8,CASSLAGRDGNTIYF
TRBJ2-1,TRBV4-3,CASSQVFQYYYNEQFF
TRBJ2-7,TRBV11-2,CASSAITTGGEQYF
TRBJ2-3,TRBV6-7,CASTPTDTQYF
TRBJ2-7,TRBV29-1,CSALGRTSGRKTYEQYF
TRBJ2-3,TRBV2,CASNASGVGTDTQYF
TRBJ2-1,TRBV9,CASSAGTSGRGYNEQFF
TRBJ2-5,TRBV5-4,CASSLGAQGGQETQYF
TRBJ1-5,TRBV6-1,CASSDSDFSGQPQHF
TRBJ1-5,TRBV5-5,CASSPGGGNQPQHF
TRBJ1-2,TRBV5-1,CASSFVTGTGYGYTF
TRBJ2-4,TRBV19,CASSPQGGALNIQYF
TRBJ2-7,TRBV5-1,CASRPDRGYEQYF
TRBJ2-2,TRBV7-3,CASSPTPGTGYTGELFF
TRBJ1-1,TRBV5-1,CASSLRGEAFF
TRBJ2-7,TRBV2,CASSEHLAGGPLEQYF
TRBJ1-1,TRBV10-3,CAISETAGQNTEAFF
TRBJ1-5,TRBV25-1,CASSPPGVDQPQHF
TRBJ2-2,TRBV6-5,CATRRAGDHTGELFF
TRBJ2-3,TRBV4-3,CASSQDRDRFTDTQYF
TRBJ1-2,TRBV29-1,CSVKGQQNYGYTF
TRBJ2-5,TRBV6-5,CASSYQETQYF
TRBJ1-4,TRBV4-1,CASSQGWPGLNEKLFF
TRBJ1-2,TRBV28,CASSFPQGANYGYTF
TRBJ1-4,TRBV7-2,CASSVDSYNEKLFF
TRBJ2-4,TRBV7-6,CASSLRTGGNIQYF
TRBJ2-1,TRBV5-6,CASSLAQGPRAYNEQFF
TRBJ2-7,TRBV19,CASSTLPGQGTSYEQYF
TRBJ2-3,TRBV13,CASSSGISPDTQYF
TRBJ2-3,TRBV6-5,CASSLSGRGDTQYF
TRBJ2-7,TRBV28,CASSPTLYYEQYF
TRBJ2-2,TRBV19,CASSISRNTGELFF
TRBJ2-7,TRBV19,CASSGPSPYEQYF
TRBJ2-3,TRBV5-1,CASSLLKGRGARDTQYF
TRBJ1-2,TRBV7-9,CASSLGGQGESYTF